One and the same sample provided the 22 T cell receptor beta chains below, sequenced in a study of identical twins (dated by TCRdb to about 2016). Library preparation employed 5' RACE. Sequencing relied on an Illumina HiSeq 2000. TCRdb's own reprocessing of the public reads used fastp at Q25 and MiXCR and kept productive beta chains. Under each unique CDR3 protein, matching rows form one entry showing the most common genes and DNA. Within this sample are a few hundred thousand distinct CDR3 sequences, with about 8.3% of them counted one time only. In total, the top ten clones hold roughly 3.1% of the sample. The data also belong to a second study, concerning yellow fever vaccine responses in identical twins.

Source material: CD8+ T cells sorted from blood. These receptors all stem from a woman aged 18-29 years in good health.

This chain links TRBV6-5 with TRBJ2-1; no reliable D call. Germline V gives CDR1 MNHEY, CDR2 SVGAGI. Trimming left V 2 bases short and J 7 bases short, with 21 bases between. The CDR3 has 17 amino acids. The CDR3 DNA is TGTGCCAGCAGTTACGGCTCGGCCTCCTCTTCGTATAATGAGCAGTTCTTC. It codes for CASSYGSASSSYNEQFF.

This chain joins TRBV6-1 and TRBJ2-7; D unclear. The CDR3 consists of 15 residues. V lost 7 bases and J 0 bases, leaving 16 bases between the germline ends. CDR1 and CDR2 from the germline V gene are MNHNS and SASEGT. This chain's CDR3 is CASTELLRSSYEQYF. The CDR3 bases are TGTGCCAGCACCGAACTCCTTCGTAGCTCCTACGAGCAGTACTTC.

V gene TRBV29-1 combines with J gene TRBJ2-3; the match to TRBD2 covers 9 bases. The CDR3 runs to 13 residues. Per the germline V gene, CDR1 is SQVTM and CDR2 is ANQGSEA. V gave up 3 bases and J gave up 7 bases; unmatched junction bases: 5. The CDR3 region is CSVDLTSGNTQYF. The CDR3 DNA is TGCAGCGTTGATTTGACTAGCGGCAATACGCAGTATTTT.

This clonotype occurred a few times. CDR3 protein: CASSVGGRGQPQHF. CDR3 nucleotides: TGTGCCAGCAGTGTGGGAGGGCGAGGTCAGCCCCAGCATTTT. This sequence joins TRBV6-2 or TRBV6-3 and TRBJ1-5, with unresolved D. The V end was cut by 5 bases, the J end by 6 bases, with 14 bases between. Germline CDR1 is MNHEY and CDR2 is SVGEGT. This CDR3 is 14 amino acids long.

This clonotype appeared many times. The V gene is TRBV4-3, the J gene TRBJ2-2, with no clear D. CDR3 size: 14 residues. Germline CDR1 LGHNA, CDR2 YSLEER. V shed 0 bases and J shed 5 bases, with 7 bases lying between them. This CDR3 reads CASSQDWETGELFF. Here the CDR3 DNA reads TGCGCCAGCAGCCAAGATTGGGAAACCGGGGAGCTGTTTTTT.

The J gene is TRBJ1-2, the V gene TRBV25-1; tentatively, D is TRBD1 (6 bases). V was cut by 1 base and J by 8 bases, with 11 bases left in between. CDR1 is MGHDK, CDR2 SYGVNS, per germline. This CDR3 has 13 residues. The CDR3 DNA reads TGTGCCAGCAGTGAATTGACAGGATACGGCTACACCTTC. This encodes CASSELTGYGYTF.

The sample holds a few counts of this clonotype. CDR3 amino acids: CAISEARTSGRVVSSYEQYF. DNA of the CDR3: TGTGCCATCAGTGAGGCGAGGACTAGCGGGAGGGTTGTATCCTCCTACGAGCAGTACTTC. This rearrangement joins TRBV10-3 to TRBJ2-7, with TRBD2 identical over 15 bases. CDR3 size: 20 residues. V lost 2 bases, J lost 0 bases, and 11 bases stayed unmatched. Germline V gene data show CDR1 as ENHRY and CDR2 as SYGVKD.

This clonotype was picked up a small number of times. This chain connects TRBV7-9 to TRBJ2-1; the match to TRBD2 covers 9 bases. The CDR3 is 14 amino acids. The V segment lost 4 bases and the J segment 5 bases; nucleotides outside the gene matches: 3. Germline V gene sequence: CDR1 SEHNR, CDR2 FQNEAQ (reference sequence). CDR3 sequence reads: CASSWVAGDNEQFF. The CDR3 coding sequence is TGTGCCAGCAGCTGGGTAGCGGGGGACAATGAGCAGTTCTTC.

Only a few counts were recorded for this clonotype. The rearrangement links TRBV20-1 to TRBJ2-1; no definite D call. Germline CDR1 DFQATT, CDR2 SNEGSKA (reference sequence). The CDR3 runs to 13 residues. V shed 2 bases and J shed 4 bases, with 9 bases lying between them. CDR3 sequence: CSARPSGYNEQFF. The DNA for the CDR3 is TGCAGTGCTAGACCCTCAGGATACAATGAGCAGTTCTTC.

The sample holds a few counts of this clonotype. V usage is TRBV11-2 and J usage is TRBJ2-3; possible D gene TRBD2, 6 bases. The germline V gene has CDR1 SGHAT and CDR2 FQNNGV. The V end lost 4 bases, the J end lost 2 bases, and 16 bases lay between the germline ends. CDR3 length equals 16 residues. CDR3 sequence reads: CASSYKRRAPTDTQYF. In DNA, the CDR3 is TGTGCCAGCAGCTACAAGCGGAGGGCACCCACAGATACGCAGTATTTT.

This clonotype was counted only a few times. The chain combines TRBV5-1 with TRBJ2-1, with D perhaps matching TRBD2 (6 bases). The CDR3 runs to 16 residues. The V gene's germline CDR1 is SGHRS and CDR2 YFSETQ. The V end was cut by 4 bases, the J end by 6 bases, with 20 bases between. CDR3 protein: CASSEGLGLATNEQFF. In nucleotides, the CDR3 is TGCGCCAGCAGCGAGGGGTTGGGACTTGCAACCAATGAGCAGTTCTTC.

This clonotype showed up many times. CDR3 residues: CATSRDRLALHYEQYF. For the CDR3, the DNA is TGTGCCACCAGCAGAGATAGACTAGCACTACACTACGAGCAGTACTTC. This chain connects TRBV15 to TRBJ2-7, with 7 bases identical to TRBD2. The V gene's germline CDR1 is LNHNV and CDR2 YYDKDF (reference sequence). The CDR3 is 16 amino acids. V shed 0 bases, J shed 3 bases, and the junction held 8 bases outside the gene matches.

The chain recombines TRBV6-2 or TRBV6-3 with TRBJ2-3, with a possible D match to TRBD1 (5 bases). Germline V gives CDR1 MNHEY, CDR2 SVGEGT. The CDR3 totals 16 residues. The V and J ends lost 5 bases and 6 bases respectively, with 21 bases between them. CDR3 in amino acids: CASSPWQGSRLDTQYF. The CDR3, as DNA: TGTGCCAGCAGTCCTTGGCAGGGATCAAGGCTGGATACGCAGTATTTT.

This clonotype appeared many times. The chain joins TRBV4-2 to TRBJ2-2; D is unclear. The CDR3 runs 16 residues. V was cut by 0 bases and J by 5 bases, with 13 bases left in between. The germline V gene encodes CDR1 LGHNA and CDR2 YNFKEQ. The CDR3, as DNA: TGTGCCAGCAGCCAAGAGAAGGAACCTATGACCGGGGAGCTGTTTTTT. Translation gives CASSQEKEPMTGELFF.

On this clonotype: The junction departs from germline at one end; a sequencing error may be responsible. The CDR3 region has the DNA TGCGCCAGCAGTCAAGACACGAACACTGAAGCTTTCTTT. It is translated as CASSQDTNTEAFF. The genes are TRBV4-3 and TRBJ1-1; D not resolved. This CDR3 is built from 13 residues. The germline gives CDR1 LGHNA, CDR2 YSLEER.

This clonotype was seen a handful of times. This chain links TRBV29-1 with TRBJ1-2, with D hard to call. The V and J ends lost 0 bases and 4 bases respectively, with 15 bases between them. CDR1 is SQVTM and CDR2 is ANQGSEA in the germline V gene. This CDR3 has 15 residues. CDR3 region: CSVEDRTHSAYGYTF. CDR3 bases: TGCAGCGTTGAAGATAGGACTCACTCAGCCTATGGCTACACCTTC.

The genes are TRBV11-2 and TRBJ2-3; the D gene could be TRBD1 or TRBD2 (6 bases each). This CDR3 has 15 amino acids. Trimming stripped 4 bases from V and 7 bases from J, with 18 bases between. The germline gives CDR1 SGHAT, CDR2 FQNNGV. The CDR3 DNA is TGTGCCAGCAGCTCTAGGGGGGATGCACGAAATACGCAGTATTTT. Its protein is CASSSRGDARNTQYF.

Details on this clonotype: A read error may be the cause here, since a much bigger clone is one base away. J is TRBJ2-5 and V is TRBV4-2; D perhaps matches TRBD2 (5 bases). The V end lost 0 bases, the J end lost 6 bases, and 11 bases lay between the germline ends. Germline V gene sequence: CDR1 LGHNA, CDR2 YNFKEQ. There are 14 residues in the CDR3. CDR3: CASSQEGGRKTQYF. CDR3 DNA sequence: TGTGCCAGCAGCCAAGAAGGCGGGCGTAAGACCCAGTACTTC.

V gene TRBV20-1 combines with J gene TRBJ2-1; possible D gene TRBD2, 5 bases. The length of the CDR3 is 15 residues. From germline, CDR1 is DFQATT and CDR2 SNEGSKA (reference sequence). With 0 bases removed from V and 2 bases from J, the gap between germline ends came to 11 bases. CDR3 sequence: CSAREGLRPYNEQFF. The CDR3 nucleotides read TGCAGTGCTAGAGAAGGACTTAGACCCTACAATGAGCAGTTCTTC.

In its sample, this clonotype was seen many times. The rearrangement links TRBV25-1 to TRBJ2-3; the D is unclear. V was trimmed by 6 bases and J by 0 bases, leaving 10 bases between them. The length of the CDR3 is 14 residues. CDR1 and CDR2 from the germline V gene are MGHDK and SYGVNS. The CDR3 is CASRDGTSTDTQYF. In nucleotides, the CDR3 is TGTGCCAGCAGGGACGGAACTAGCACAGATACGCAGTATTTT.

This clonotype was seen only a few times. This chain links TRBV29-1 with TRBJ2-7; 9 bases fit TRBD2. J gave up 4 bases and V 3 bases, and 4 bases lay outside the gene matches. CDR3 length: 13 amino acids. Germline V lookup: CDR1 SQVTM, CDR2 ANQGSEA. CDR3 sequence: CSVEASGIYEQYF. The CDR3 bases are TGCAGCGTTGAGGCTAGCGGGATTTACGAGCAGTACTTC.

A few counts support this clonotype. The rearrangement joins TRBV5-6 to TRBJ2-7; the match to TRBD2 covers 8 bases. The ends lost 4 bases at V and 3 bases at J; junction bases unmatched: 6. This CDR3 is built from 14 residues. CDR1 and CDR2 (germline): SGHDT, YYEEEE. Written as DNA, the CDR3 is TGTGCCAGCAGCCAGAGGGCGGGGGGCTACGAGCAGTACTTC. It specifies CASSQRAGGYEQYF.